The 28 T cell receptor beta chains in this list originate from one sample, sequenced in a study of T-cell memory formation after mild COVID-19. TCRdb used MiXCR to reprocess the 5' RACE reads, holding one entry per CDR3 protein. The sample has roughly 100,000 distinct CDR3 sequences, about 15% seen once. The sample was PBMCs or a T cell subset sorted from them (not recorded which). The receptors here all came from an adult woman who had mild COVID-19 (a few samples of this study predate the infection). Cell type and time point are not known.

This chain joins TRBV7-3 and TRBJ2-7; D might be TRBD1 (6 bases). The CDR3 sequence is 14 residues long. Germline CDR1 and CDR2: SGHTA and FQGTGA. Trimming took 2 bases from V and 5 from J, leaving 13 bases between them. The CDR3 DNA reads as TGTGCCAGCAGCTTAGGTACAGGGCGGGACGAGCAGTACTTC. This translates into CASSLGTGRDEQYF.

This clonotype was found a few times. This sequence joins TRBV5-1 and TRBJ2-2; 10 bases map to TRBD1. The trim removed 4 bases at V and 6 bases at J, leaving 9 bases unmatched. CDR1 SGHRS and CDR2 YFSETQ come from the germline V gene. The CDR3 totals 16 residues. The CDR3 DNA is TGCGCCAGCAGCCGAATCGGGACAGGGGATCCCGGGGAGCTGTTTTTT. It yields the protein CASSRIGTGDPGELFF. Filled out from reference TRBV5-1 and TRBJ2-2, the complete variable domain reads KAGVTQTPRYLIKTRGQQVTLSCSPISGHRSVSWYQQTPGQGLQFLFEYFSETQRNKGNFPGRFSGRQFSNSRSEMNVSTLELGDSALYLCASSRIGTGDPGELFFGEGSRLTVL.

This clonotype was recorded many times. The J gene is TRBJ2-3, the V gene TRBV12-3 or TRBV12-4; 9 bases map to TRBD2. This CDR3 spans 16 amino acids. V was pared by 1 base and J by 1 base, with 3 bases of the junction left unmatched. This CDR3 reads CASSLEREVGTDTQYF. The CDR3 DNA is TGTGCCAGCAGTTTAGAGCGGGAGGTAGGCACAGATACGCAGTATTTT.

The rearrangement joins TRBV5-1 to TRBJ2-7, with D perhaps TRBD2 (6 bases). Trimming pared 0 bases from V and 7 bases from J, leaving 14 bases between. CDR1 SGHRS and CDR2 YFSETQ come from the germline V gene. This CDR3 region has 14 residues. In DNA, the CDR3 is TGCGCCAGCAGCTTGGACCTCGGGAGTTGGGAGCAGTACTTC. Translated: CASSLDLGSWEQYF.

The genes are TRBV5-1 and TRBJ2-7, with 7 bases fitting TRBD2. CDR1 SGHRS and CDR2 YFSETQ come from the germline V gene. The ends lost 3 bases at V and 2 bases at J; junction bases unmatched: 2. This CDR3 comprises 13 residues. In DNA, the CDR3 is TGCGCCAGCAGCTGGGGGGGGACCTACGAGCAGTACTTC. It translates to CASSWGGTYEQYF.

This clonotype was recorded at least ten times. The gene calls are TRBV20-1 and TRBJ2-1; no reliable D call. The germline V gene encodes CDR1 DFQATT and CDR2 SNEGSKA (reference sequence). Trimming removed 5 bases from V and 2 bases from J, with 10 bases in between. This CDR3 spans 13 amino acids. DNA for the CDR3: TGCAGTGCTCACGACCAGACCTACAATGAGCAGTTCTTC. Encoded protein: CSAHDQTYNEQFF.

The chain links TRBV29-1 to TRBJ1-1; D gene ambiguous. The CDR3 has 15 amino acids. V was shortened by 2 bases and J by 1 base, with 14 bases between the two germline ends. Germline V gene lookup returns CDR1 SQVTM and CDR2 ANQGSEA. CDR3 amino acids: CSVERSELQNTEAFF. The CDR3 bases are TGCAGCGTTGAACGGTCGGAGCTTCAGAACACTGAAGCTTTCTTT.

This clonotype was seen a few times. J is TRBJ2-1 and V is TRBV7-9; D may be TRBD2 (5 bases). The germline V gene encodes CDR1 SEHNR and CDR2 FQNEAQ (reference sequence). Trimming stripped 7 bases from V and 0 bases from J, with 10 bases between. This CDR3 contains 14 residues. Here the CDR3 reads CASTAGPSYNEQFF. The CDR3 coding sequence is TGTGCCAGCACGGCGGGTCCCTCCTACAATGAGCAGTTCTTC. The full variable domain, rest sourced from reference TRBV7-9 and TRBJ2-1, is DTGVSQNPRHKITKRGQNVTFRCDPISEHNRLYWYRQTLGQGPEFLTYFQNEAQLEKSRLLSDRFSAERPKGSFSTLEIQRTEQGDSAMYLCASTAGPSYNEQFFGPGTRLTVL.

The rearrangement uses TRBV11-2 and TRBJ2-7; D gene uncertain. The CDR3 length is 11 residues. V was shortened by 5 bases and J by 6 bases, with 8 bases between the two germline ends. CDR1 is SGHAT, CDR2 FQNNGV, per germline. DNA for the CDR3: TGTGCCAGCAGCCCGAGATCCGAGCAGTACTTC. The encoded protein is CASSPRSEQYF.

This clonotype was detected once. CDR3 sequence (DNA): TGTGCCAGCAGTTTCCAACCCCTGACACGCATGAACACTGAAGCTTTCTTT. Translated, it gives CASSFQPLTRMNTEAFF. The rearrangement uses TRBV12-3 or TRBV12-4 and TRBJ1-1; no clear D gene. Trimming pared 3 bases from V and 0 bases from J, leaving 17 bases between. CDR3 length: 17 amino acids.

Points on this clonotype: One end of the junction does not line up with germline, which may come from a read error. The V call is TRBV6-6, the J call TRBJ1-4; 8 bases are shared with TRBD1. Germline V CDR1 and CDR2: MNHNY, SVGAGI (reference sequence). CDR3 size: 16 residues. The DNA for the CDR3 is TGTGCCAGCAGCCATGCCCGGACAGGGAGGAATGAAAAACTGTCTTTT. Translation gives CASSHARTGRNEKLSF.

This clonotype came up a few times. This sequence joins TRBV19 and TRBJ1-4; no clear D gene. Germline CDR1 is LNHDA and CDR2 is SQIVND (reference sequence). The CDR3 is 14 residues long. Trimming removed 5 bases at V and 5 bases at J, with 12 bases between. The CDR3 reads CASSARVGNEKLFF. CDR3 sequence (DNA): TGTGCCAGTAGTGCCCGGGTCGGAAATGAAAAACTGTTTTTT.

The table lists this clonotype with a few counts. This chain connects TRBV9 to TRBJ2-7; D could derive from TRBD1 or TRBD2 (6 bases each). Trimming shortened V by 0 bases and J by 3 bases, and 13 bases separated the two germline ends. CDR1 and CDR2 (germline): SGDLS, YYNGEE. CDR3 size: 15 residues. CDR3 amino acids: CASSVGRGGLYEQYF. In nucleotides, the CDR3 is TGTGCCAGCAGCGTAGGAAGAGGGGGGCTCTACGAGCAGTACTTC.

V gene TRBV4-2 combines with J gene TRBJ2-5; D remains unclear. Trimming cost V 4 bases and J 2 bases, with 14 bases left between them. The V gene's germline CDR1 is LGHNA and CDR2 YNFKEQ. This CDR3 is built from 15 residues. CDR3 sequence reads: CASSLGTAAQETQYF. In DNA form, the CDR3 reads TGTGCCAGCAGCCTAGGCACGGCGGCGCAAGAGACCCAGTACTTC.

The CDR3 DNA reads as TGTGCCTGGAGCGGGACTAGCCGCTCCTACGAGCAGTACTTC. This sequence encodes CAWSGTSRSYEQYF. The J gene is TRBJ2-7, the V gene TRBV30; 9 bases agree with TRBD2. This CDR3 is built from 14 residues. Germline V gene lookup returns CDR1 GTSNPN and CDR2 SVGIG (reference sequence). V gave up 3 bases and J gave up 0 bases; unmatched junction bases: 3.

This CDR3 is CSVGGLYNEQFF. The CDR3, as DNA: TGCAGCGTTGGTGGGCTCTACAATGAGCAGTTCTTC. The chain employs TRBV29-1 and TRBJ2-1, with D hard to call. The CDR3 is made up of 12 amino acids. Trimming pared 4 bases from V and 3 bases from J, leaving 7 bases between. The germline V gene has CDR1 SQVTM and CDR2 ANQGSEA.

This clonotype was found a few times. The gene calls are TRBV6-6 and TRBJ1-1, with D perhaps TRBD1 (5 bases). CDR1 is MNHNY and CDR2 is SVGAGI in the germline V gene (reference sequence). V gave up 0 bases and J gave up 4 bases, with 12 bases separating them. CDR3 length: 15 residues. The CDR3 bases are TGTGCCAGCAGTTACTCGAGCAGTGGGGGCACTGAAGCTTTCTTT. Translation: CASSYSSSGGTEAFF.

This clonotype turned up a few times. V usage is TRBV15 and J usage is TRBJ1-1; tentatively, D is TRBD1 (5 bases). Germline V lookup: CDR1 LNHNV, CDR2 YYDKDF (reference sequence). Trimming took 0 bases from V and 7 from J, leaving 15 bases between them. This CDR3 comprises 15 residues. The CDR3 loop is CATSRDTEVTVEAFF. The CDR3 DNA reads TGTGCCACCAGCAGAGATACTGAGGTGACAGTTGAAGCTTTCTTT.

This clonotype was seen a few times. The gene calls are TRBV12-3 or TRBV12-4 and TRBJ1-1; D is ambiguous. The CDR3 sequence is 11 residues long. Trimming left V 3 bases short and J 6 bases short, with 5 bases between. The CDR3 region has the DNA TGTGCCAGCAGTTTTGCGGCTGAAGCTTTCTTT. It translates to CASSFAAEAFF.

CDR3 protein: CASSLLGSYNEQFF. CDR3 bases: TGTGCCAGCAGCTTGCTGGGCTCCTACAATGAGCAGTTCTTC. J is TRBJ2-1 and V is TRBV5-8; no firm D call. Germline CDR1 is SGHTS and CDR2 is YDEGEE. The CDR3 has 14 residues. Trimming cost V 1 base and J 0 bases, with 5 bases left between them.

The genes are TRBV7-6 and TRBJ1-1; possibly TRBD1 for D (6 bases). The CDR3 runs to 15 residues. Trimming removed 1 base at V and 1 base at J, with 10 bases between. Germline assignment: CDR1 SGHVS and CDR2 FNYEAQ. CDR3 in amino acids: CASSLGTAANTEAFF. The CDR3 DNA follows: TGTGCCAGCAGCTTAGGGACAGCCGCGAACACTGAAGCTTTCTTT.

This clonotype occurred a few times. The chain employs TRBV5-1 and TRBJ2-7; 7 nucleotides line up with TRBD1. Germline-derived CDR1 and CDR2 are SGHRS and YFSETQ. The J segment lost 1 base and the V segment lost 4 bases, leaving 5 bases of the junction unmatched. This CDR3 has 14 residues. For the CDR3, the DNA is TGCGCCAGCAGCAAAACGGGACAGTCCTACGAGCAGTACTTC. As protein: CASSKTGQSYEQYF. The whole variable domain, filled in from reference TRBV5-1 and TRBJ2-7, reads KAGVTQTPRYLIKTRGQQVTLSCSPISGHRSVSWYQQTPGQGLQFLFEYFSETQRNKGNFPGRFSGRQFSNSRSEMNVSTLELGDSALYLCASSKTGQSYEQYFGPGTRLTVT.

The chain employs TRBV7-9 and TRBJ2-7; D unclear. Looked up from germline, CDR1 is SEHNR and CDR2 is FQNEAQ (reference sequence). This CDR3 contains 13 residues. Trimming removed 6 bases at V and 5 bases at J, with 14 bases between. As DNA, the CDR3 is TGTGCCAGCAGGGGTCCCAGTCTCGACGAGCAGTACTTC. As protein: CASRGPSLDEQYF.

This rearrangement joins TRBV9 to TRBJ2-7, with TRBD2 matching 10 bases. Germline CDR1 is SGDLS and CDR2 is YYNGEE. This CDR3 contains 14 residues. J gave up 3 bases and V 3 bases, and 3 bases lay outside the gene matches. The CDR3 protein is CASSAGLADYEQYF. CDR3 sequence (DNA): TGTGCCAGCAGCGCCGGACTAGCGGACTACGAGCAGTACTTC.

This clonotype occurred a few times. This chain connects TRBV14 to TRBJ1-1, with D uncertain. This CDR3 is 15 amino acids long. Germline V gene lookup returns CDR1 SGHDN and CDR2 FVKESK. Trimming pared 3 bases from V and 0 bases from J, leaving 11 bases between. CDR3 protein: CASSQIQTMNTEAFF. CDR3 DNA: TGTGCCAGCAGCCAGATACAAACCATGAACACTGAAGCTTTCTTT.

This clonotype came up a few times. J is TRBJ1-1 and V is TRBV2; 9 bases map to TRBD1. The CDR3 covers 15 residues. Germline V gene lookup returns CDR1 SNHLY and CDR2 FYNNEI. J gave up 10 bases and V 3 bases, and 12 bases lay outside the gene matches. CDR3 region: CASSDGAGTGFGAFF. CDR3 nucleotides: TGTGCCAGCAGTGACGGGGCTGGGACAGGGTTTGGAGCTTTCTTT.

The chain recombines TRBV24-1 with TRBJ2-7; no firm D call. Trimming removed 1 base from V and 5 bases from J, with 14 bases in between. Germline V gene lookup returns CDR1 KGHDR and CDR2 SFDVKD. The CDR3 is 15 residues long. The CDR3 loop is CATSDFGQSGHEQYF. DNA for the CDR3: TGTGCCACCAGTGATTTCGGCCAGTCGGGCCACGAGCAGTACTTC.

The V gene is TRBV2, the J gene TRBJ2-1; D might be TRBD1 (6 bases). V lost 3 bases and J lost 2, with 11 bases in between. This CDR3 contains 15 residues. Germline V CDR1 and CDR2: SNHLY, FYNNEI. The CDR3 here is CASSDGGGTYNEQFF. In DNA, the CDR3 is TGTGCCAGCAGTGATGGGGGCGGCACCTACAATGAGCAGTTCTTC.